A selection of T cell receptor beta chains follows, all from one sample in a study of T cells in Graves' hyperthyroidism and ophthalmopathy. Each CDR3 protein is one row after TCRdb ran MiXCR on the multiplex PCR reads. The sample shows hundreds of thousands of distinct CDR3 sequences, more than 15% of them seen only once. Sequenced input: blood. The receptors come from a woman aged 40 to 50 with Graves' ophthalmopathy. Both conserved end residues are part of each CDR3. The D gene is left open where the match is weak. Expanded clones are given a class, and other clones once, few, many or no size at all.

j_call | clone_size | d_call | v_call | cdr3_nt | cdr3_aa
TRBJ2-7 | few | TRBD1 | TRBV10-3 | TGTGCCATCAGTGATGGACAGGCCACCTACGAGCAGTACTTC | CAISDGQATYEQYF
TRBJ2-1 | - | TRBD2 | TRBV20-1 | TGCAGTGCTAGAGATCCGGGGGGTTCCTACAATGAGCAGTTCTTC | CSARDPGGSYNEQFF
TRBJ1-2 | - | TRBD1 | TRBV2 | TGTGCCAGCAGTGAATTTACCGGGACAGGGGGCTATGGCTACACCTTC | CASSEFTGTGGYGYTF
TRBJ2-5 | - | - | TRBV7-3 | TGTGCCAGCAGCTTAGGATACAACAGCCAAGAGACCCAGTACTTC | CASSLGYNSQETQYF
TRBJ1-1 | many | - | TRBV19 | TGTGCCAGCAGCTTCAGGAACACTGAAGCTTTCTTT | CASSFRNTEAFF
TRBJ1-1 | many | - | TRBV5-6 | TGTGCCAGCAGCTTGGAACAGACCACTGAAGCTTTCTTT | CASSLEQTTEAFF
TRBJ1-6 | many | - | TRBV12-3/TRBV12-4 | TGTGCCAGCAGTTGGGGGGCGGTGGGTTCACCCCTCCACTTT | CASSWGAVGSPLHF
TRBJ2-7 | many | - | TRBV7-3 | TGTGCCTGGAGATACGAGCAGTACTTC | CAWRYEQYF
TRBJ2-1 | many | TRBD2 | TRBV7-9 | TGTGCCAGCAGCACAAGCGGGGACAATGAGCAGTTCTTC | CASSTSGDNEQFF
TRBJ1-2 | - | - | TRBV19 | TGTGCCAGTAGTACGACAGGAGAATATGGCTACACCTTC | CASSTTGEYGYTF
TRBJ2-7 | many | - | TRBV5-1 | TGCGCCAGCAGCTTGGATTCTCTATCGGTGGAGCAGTACTTC | CASSLDSLSVEQYF
TRBJ2-2 | - | TRBD1 | TRBV10-2 | TGCGCCAGCAGTGTGACAGGGTGGGGGACCGGGGAGCTGTTTTTT | CASSVTGWGTGELFF
TRBJ1-1 | many | - | TRBV5-1 | TGCGCCAGCAGCTTCCAGGGGAGGACTGAAGCTTTCTTT | CASSFQGRTEAFF
TRBJ2-2 | few | TRBD1 | TRBV5-1 | TGCGCCAGCAGCCGTGGACAGGGGGACGGGGAGCTGTTTTTT | CASSRGQGDGELFF
TRBJ2-5 | many | TRBD2 | TRBV7-9 | TGTGCCAGCAGCTCCCTTAGCGGGGTGGAGGAGACCCAGTACTTC | CASSSLSGVEETQYF
TRBJ2-2 | many | TRBD2 | TRBV2 | TGTGCCAGCAGTGAAGCGCTTCGACTAGCGGACACCGGGGAGCTGTTTTTT | CASSEALRLADTGELFF
TRBJ2-5 | few | TRBD2 | TRBV20-1 | TGCAGTGCTAGGGAGCGGGACCGATTTGAGACCCAGTACTTC | CSARERDRFETQYF
TRBJ2-2 | - | TRBD1 | TRBV27 | TGTGCCAGCGGACAGGGATCCACCGGGGAGCTGTTTTTT | CASGQGSTGELFF
TRBJ2-1 | - | - | TRBV19 | TGTGCCAGTCAAGAGTGGGGAGAGAGCTCCTACAATGAGCAGTTCTTC | CASQEWGESSYNEQFF
TRBJ2-1 | few | TRBD2 | TRBV20-1 | TGCAGTGCTCCGCCGGGACTAGCGGGCAATGAGCAGTTCTTC | CSAPPGLAGNEQFF
TRBJ2-1 | many | TRBD2 | TRBV10-3 | TGTGCCATCAGCGTAGCGGGAGGGCCAGGGATCGAGCAGTTCTTC | CAISVAGGPGIEQFF
TRBJ2-2 | few | - | TRBV24-1 | TGTGCCACCGGGCGGTCCACGAACACCGGGGAGCTGTTTTTT | CATGRSTNTGELFF
TRBJ1-1 | many | TRBD1 | TRBV20-1 | TGCAGTGCTAGTGGGGACAGGGGGCCGGGCACTGAAGCTTTCTTT | CSASGDRGPGTEAFF
TRBJ2-7 | many | - | TRBV3-1 | TGTGCCAGCAGCTCGAACCCCACTACGCAGGAGCAGTACTTC | CASSSNPTTQEQYF
TRBJ1-5 | many | TRBD1 | TRBV5-1 | TGCGCCAGCAGCGTTGGACAGGGCCTAGGCAATCAGCCCCAGCATTTT | CASSVGQGLGNQPQHF
TRBJ2-4 | few | TRBD1 | TRBV28 | TGTGCCAGCACCCCCATGGACAGGCGGGAAAACATTCAGTACTTC | CASTPMDRRENIQYF
TRBJ1-5 | - | TRBD1 | TRBV6-1 | TGTGCCAGCAGTGCTCGGGGGACAGGGATACCGGGCCAGCATTTT | CASSARGTGIPGQHF
TRBJ2-5 | - | - | TRBV6-1 | TGTGCCAGCAGTGGCCGGGCCCCCCAAGAGACCCAGTACTTC | CASSGRAPQETQYF
TRBJ2-1 | many | TRBD1 | TRBV28 | TGTGCCAGCAGAAGGGACAGGTCCACCTACAATGAGCAGTTCTTC | CASRRDRSTYNEQFF
TRBJ1-6 | many | TRBD1 | TRBV3-1 | TGTGCCAGCAGCCAGCCCGGACAGGTGGATAATTCACCCCTCCACTTT | CASSQPGQVDNSPLHF
TRBJ2-7 | few | - | TRBV6-4 | TGTGCCATCAGTGAGACGACGGTGCGGCTAGGGGCCGAGCAGTACTTC | CAISETTVRLGAEQYF
TRBJ2-7 | many | - | TRBV30 | TGTGCCTGGAGACGGGCAGGGGCCCTGACCAGCGTGCAGTACTTC | CAWRRAGALTSVQYF
TRBJ2-7 | - | TRBD1 | TRBV27 | TGTGCCAGCAGTGCGCTCCGGGACAGGCCGGAATACGAGCAGTACTTC | CASSALRDRPEYEQYF
TRBJ2-2 | few | TRBD2 | TRBV20-1 | TGCAGTGCTAGACCCGGGACTAGCGTTCCCGGGGAGCTGTTTTTT | CSARPGTSVPGELFF
TRBJ2-3 | - | - | TRBV30 | TGTGCCTGGAGTGTGATGTGGGCAGTCGGCACAGATACGCAGTATTTT | CAWSVMWAVGTDTQYF
TRBJ1-5 | many | - | TRBV28 | TGTGCCAGCAGTACCAACCCTGGGAATCGGCCCCAGCATTTT | CASSTNPGNRPQHF
TRBJ1-1 | many | - | TRBV7-8 | TGTGCCAGCAGCATCACAGGTCTAGGTACTGAAGCTTTCTTT | CASSITGLGTEAFF
TRBJ1-1 | many | - | TRBV5-1 | TGCGCCAGCAGCTTTCGCGGGGGGCGGGCCACTGAAGCTTTCTTT | CASSFRGGRATEAFF
TRBJ2-1 | few | - | TRBV29-1 | TGCAGCGTTGAAGCCGACGCCGTTGGGGGCCGTCCCTACAATGAGCAGTTCTTC | CSVEADAVGGRPYNEQFF
TRBJ2-1 | - | TRBD2 | TRBV7-9 | TGTGCCAGCAGCCCTAACGGGGGGAGGTTAGATGAGCAGTTCTTC | CASSPNGGRLDEQFF
TRBJ1-1 | - | TRBD1 | TRBV5-1 | TGCGCCAGCAGCTTGACGACAGGGTGGGGCATGAACACTGAAGCTTTCTTT | CASSLTTGWGMNTEAFF
TRBJ1-1 | many | - | TRBV11-2 | TGTGCCAGCAGCTGGGCAGGGGCGGGGTCTGAAGCTTTCTTT | CASSWAGAGSEAFF
TRBJ2-1 | - | - | TRBV3-1 | TGTGCCAGCAGCCCCTCTCTCTGGGGTTCGGGACGCAGATCCTTCAATGAGCAGTTCTTC | CASSPSLWGSGRRSFNEQFF
TRBJ2-2 | many | TRBD2 | TRBV12-3/TRBV12-4 | TGTGCCAGCAGTTCAACCCTAGCGGGACGCACCGGGGAGCTGTTTTTT | CASSSTLAGRTGELFF